This TCR beta chain was retrieved from a study of radiation and T cells in renal cell carcinoma. The germline V gene has CDR1 SNHLY and CDR2 FYNNEI. This CDR3 is built from 11 residues. Trimming removed 7 bases at V and 5 bases at J, with 6 bases between. TCRdb keeps only in-frame clones here, not all; method: immunoSEQ multiplex PCR. This sample carries 9,000 or so clones, over 60% of them seen once, and the ten largest clones take about 14%. As for treatment: treatment-naive control, cytoreductive nephrectomy. Controls were unirradiated tumors from treatment-naive cytoreductive nephrectomy patients.

The chain uses TRBV2 and TRBJ2-1; D not resolved. The specimen was tumor tissue, collected from a patient whose treatment was nephrectomy without radiotherapy. The TCR sequence derives from a man between 60 and 70 years old with renal cell carcinoma. CDR3 in DNA: TGTGCCAGCACGCTAGACAATGAGCAGTTCTTC. As protein: CASTLDNEQFF. Based on the CDR3 plus reference TRBV2 and TRBJ2-1, the full variable domain is EPEVTQTPSHQVTQMGQEVILRCVPISNHLYFYWYRQILGQKVEFLVSFYNNEISEKSEIFDDQFSVERPDGSNFTLKIRSTKLEDSAMYFCASTLDNEQFFGPGTRLTVL.